This TCR beta chain was identified in a study of T-cell memory formation after mild COVID-19. A single record per CDR3 protein comes from TCRdb applying MiXCR to the 5' RACE reads. The sample yields more than 400,000 distinct CDR3 sequences, about 20% seen once. V was cut by 7 bases and J by 6 bases, with 13 bases left in between. Germline V gene data show CDR1 as SEHNR and CDR2 as FQNEAQ (reference sequence). This CDR3 has 13 amino acids. Findings and limits, study-wide: Some SARS-CoV-2-responding clones were already detected in memory before infection. CD4+ contracting clones were found mainly in CM and EM, and CD8+ ones in EMRA.

This clonotype was counted only a few times. What it binds is not known. The sequencing input was PBMCs or a T cell subset sorted from them (not recorded which). V and J are TRBV7-9 and TRBJ2-1; D gene uncertain. The sequence came from an adult woman who had mild COVID-19 (a few samples of this study predate the infection). Cell type and time point are not known. The CDR3 region is CASTSTSLNEQFF. CDR3 DNA: TGTGCCAGCACCTCGACAAGCCTCAATGAGCAGTTCTTC.